These 28 T cell receptor beta chains share one sample of origin, sequenced in a study of spatial heterogeneity in lung cancer. As to time point: sample taken at primary tumor resection. The input material, whole RNA from tumor, nontumor lung or frozen PBMC, was sequenced unsorted. MiXCR was run by TCRdb on the 5' RACE reads, yielding one entry per CDR3 protein. Among about 14,000 distinct CDR3 sequences listed, about 5% were seen once. Source: lung tumor tissue, taken at surgery. The receptors shown here come from a human donor with early-stage non-small cell lung cancer.

This clonotype was seen at least ten times. Being off target in a library aimed at alpha chains, this beta chain has a size of little meaning. This chain uses TRBV29-1 with TRBJ1-4; TRBD1 might be the D (5 bases). In germline, CDR1 is SQVTM, CDR2 ANQGSEA. V lost 5 bases and J lost 4, with 8 bases in between. The CDR3 sequence is 12 residues long. In DNA form, the CDR3 reads TGCAGCGTTCGGGGCCGTAATGAAAAACTGTTTTTT. Amino acid sequence: CSVRGRNEKLFF.

This clonotype was observed at least ten times. Since the library was made to target alpha chains, this beta chain is a stray read and its abundance is not meaningful. The gene calls are TRBV7-2 and TRBJ2-5, with 9 positions matching TRBD2. V was clipped by 5 bases and J by 5 bases; unmatched bases: 9. Germline V lookup: CDR1 SGHTA, CDR2 FQGNSA. This CDR3 comprises 15 residues. The CDR3 DNA sequence: TGTGCCAGCAGCCCTAGCGGGGTGAGGGCTGAGACCCAGTACTTC. This sequence encodes CASSPSGVRAETQYF.

This clonotype was found many times. Being off target in a library aimed at alpha chains, this beta chain has a size of little meaning. The chain has TRBV6-5 and TRBJ1-2; D is perhaps TRBD1 (6 bases). Germline V gene sequence: CDR1 MNHEY, CDR2 SVGAGI. This CDR3 is 15 amino acids long. V gave up 0 bases and J gave up 4 bases, with 12 bases separating them. CDR3 bases: TGTGCCAGCAGTTACTCATTAGGACAGTCCTATGGCTACACCTTC. Amino acids: CASSYSLGQSYGYTF.

This clonotype was observed at least ten times. The library was designed around alpha chains, so this beta chain is a stray read whose abundance carries little weight. CDR3 in amino acids: CASSVVPSGGATQYF. The CDR3 DNA reads TGTGCCAGCAGCGTAGTGCCTAGCGGGGGGGCAACGCAGTATTTT. V usage is TRBV9 and J usage is TRBJ2-3, with 12 bases matching TRBD2. The CDR3 sequence is 15 residues long. In germline, CDR1 is SGDLS, CDR2 YYNGEE. Trimming cost V 0 bases and J 9 bases; bases outside gene matches: 5.

This clonotype is deemed medium-sized. This beta chain represents an off-target read in a library built for alpha chains; its size is of limited meaning. The J gene is TRBJ1-5, the V gene TRBV20-1, with TRBD1 as a possible D gene (5 bases). V was clipped by 2 bases and J by 6 bases, with 17 bases between them. This CDR3 has 15 amino acids. From germline, CDR1 is DFQATT and CDR2 SNEGSKA (reference sequence). The CDR3 DNA reads as TGCAGTGCTAGAAGAGAGGGGACGGGGGGTCAGCCCCAGCATTTT. Protein sequence: CSARREGTGGQPQHF.

A word on this clonotype: This beta chain turned up in a library designed for alpha chains; as an off-target read, its abundance says little. This sequence joins TRBV20-1 and TRBJ1-5; TRBD1 matches at 8 bases. The germline V gene has CDR1 DFQATT and CDR2 SNEGSKA (reference sequence). The J segment lost 7 bases and the V segment lost 2 bases, leaving 4 bases of the junction unmatched. The CDR3 covers 13 residues. CDR3 loop: CSARLDRAQPQHF. As DNA, the CDR3 is TGCAGTGCTAGACTGGACAGGGCGCAGCCCCAGCATTTT.

This clonotype was picked up many times. This beta chain is an off-target read within a library intended for alpha chains, so its frequency means little. The chain couples TRBV29-1 to TRBJ2-2, with TRBD2 matching 10 bases. Germline V gene sequence: CDR1 SQVTM, CDR2 ANQGSEA. CDR3 length equals 13 residues. The CDR3 region is CAHKREGDGELFF. CDR3 sequence (DNA): TGCGCCCACAAGCGGGAGGGCGACGGGGAGCTGTTTTTT.

Ten or more counts support this clonotype. Since the library was made to target alpha chains, this beta chain is a stray read and its abundance is not meaningful. The chain links TRBV12-3 or TRBV12-4 to TRBJ1-2; D is unclear. This CDR3 has 14 amino acids. The V end was cut by 4 bases, the J end by 2 bases, with 11 bases between. The CDR3 DNA reads TGTGCCAGCAGTTCGGCAGCGGGCAACTATGGCTACACCTTC. It yields the protein CASSSAAGNYGYTF.

This clonotype was recorded many times. With the library built for alpha chains, this beta chain is off target and its frequency is not meaningful. The V gene is TRBV6-2 or TRBV6-3, the J gene TRBJ2-1; TRBD1 is a possible D gene (8 bases). With 5 bases removed from V and 7 bases from J, the gap between germline ends came to 21 bases. CDR1 is MNHEY and CDR2 is SVGEGT in the germline V gene. The CDR3 runs to 16 residues. The CDR3 spells CASSTRTGGGPNEQFF. The CDR3 nucleotides read TGTGCCAGCAGTACTCGAACAGGGGGGGGTCCGAATGAGCAGTTCTTC.

In its sample, this clonotype was seen many times. Because this beta chain is a stray read in a library intended to capture alpha chains, its abundance should not be given much weight. J is TRBJ1-2 and V is TRBV6-1; D is unresolved. With 1 base removed from V and 3 bases from J, the gap between germline ends came to 3 bases. There are 12 residues in the CDR3. Germline CDR1 and CDR2: MNHNS and SASEGT. The CDR3 DNA follows: TGTGCCAGCAGTGAAGGGTACTATGGCTACACCTTC. Translating gives CASSEGYYGYTF.

This clonotype was seen ten or more times. The library was designed around alpha chains, so this beta chain is a stray read whose abundance carries little weight. The chain combines TRBV5-1 with TRBJ1-2, with TRBD1 matching over 8 bases. In germline, CDR1 is SGHRS, CDR2 YFSETQ. This CDR3 spans 13 amino acids. V lost 0 bases to trimming and J lost 6 bases; unmatched junction nucleotides: 1. The CDR3 DNA follows: TGCGCCAGCAGCTTGGACAGGGGGAATGGCTACACCTTC. Protein: CASSLDRGNGYTF.

Many counts were recorded for this clonotype. This beta chain is off target for a library built for alpha chains, so its abundance means little. The chain is built from TRBV3-1 and TRBJ2-6; 7 nucleotides match TRBD2. From germline, CDR1 is LGHDT and CDR2 YNNKEL (reference sequence). The J segment lost 3 bases and the V segment lost 2 bases, leaving 4 bases of the junction unmatched. The CDR3 covers 16 residues. CDR3: CASSQRGGFGANVLTF. The CDR3 nucleotides are TGTGCCAGCAGCCAAAGGGGAGGGTTTGGGGCCAACGTCCTGACTTTC. Filled out from reference TRBV3-1 and TRBJ2-6, the complete variable domain reads DTAVSQTPKYLVTQMGNDKSIKCEQNLGHDTMYWYKQDSKKFLKIMFSYNNKELIINETVPNRFSPKSPDKAHLNLHINSLELGDSAVYFCASSQRGGFGANVLTFGAGSRLTVL.

There are many counts of this clonotype. The library was prepared for alpha chains; this beta chain is a stray read, so its frequency means little. The gene calls are TRBV29-1 and TRBJ2-5, with D possibly called TRBD1 or TRBD2 (5 bases each). Looked up from germline, CDR1 is SQVTM and CDR2 is ANQGSEA. This CDR3 spans 13 amino acids. The CDR3 region has the DNA TGCAGTATAACCCGGGGCCTGGGAGAGACCCAGTACTTC. Translation: CSITRGLGETQYF.

With respect to this clonotype: This beta chain came through as a stray read in a library set up for alpha chains, and its size says little. The V and J genes are TRBV5-1 and TRBJ2-1, with a tentative D call TRBD2 (6 bases). Per the germline V gene, CDR1 is SGHRS and CDR2 is YFSETQ. V lost 4 bases to trimming and J lost 7 bases, with 18 bases between them. The CDR3 totals 15 residues. The CDR3 sequence is CASSEEGTGMNEQFF. The CDR3 region has the DNA TGCGCCAGCAGCGAGGAGGGGACCGGGATGAATGAGCAGTTCTTC.

This clonotype was detected ten times or more. A library prepared for alpha chains yielded this beta chain as an off-target read; its size is of little meaning. The chain couples TRBV15 to TRBJ1-3; tentatively, D is TRBD1 (5 bases). With 0 bases removed from V and 1 base from J, the gap between germline ends came to 7 bases. Germline loops: CDR1 LNHNV, CDR2 YYDKDF (reference sequence). CDR3 length equals 15 residues. The CDR3 is CATSRDEGSGNTIYF. The CDR3 region has the DNA TGTGCCACCAGCAGAGATGAGGGGTCTGGAAACACCATATATTTT.

This clonotype was seen at least ten times. The library was prepared for alpha chains; this beta chain is a stray read, so its frequency means little. The J gene is TRBJ1-2, the V gene TRBV6-5; D remains unclear. The CDR3 is 13 amino acids. The ends were cut back, 6 bases at V and 3 bases at J, with 11 bases in the middle. CDR1 MNHEY and CDR2 SVGAGI come from the germline V gene. The CDR3 DNA sequence: TGTGCCAGCAGCCTGAGGGCAGACTATGGCTACACCTTC. It is translated as CASSLRADYGYTF.

This clonotype occurred a few times. In a library made to pick up alpha chains, this beta chain is a stray read with a size that means little. This chain joins TRBV28 and TRBJ1-2; D uncertain. Trimming cost V 5 bases and J 5 bases, with 12 bases left between them. CDR3 length: 13 amino acids. Per germline, CDR1 MDHEN and CDR2 SYDVKM. CDR3 in amino acids: CASSGQLWYGYTF. CDR3 nucleotide sequence: TGTGCCAGCAGTGGCCAGCTCTGGTATGGCTACACCTTC.

The sample holds many counts of this clonotype. This beta chain was picked up by a library intended for alpha chains and is off target, so its count carries little meaning. The rearrangement joins TRBV20-1 to TRBJ1-1; TRBD1 matches 9 bases. CDR3 length equals 14 residues. The V gene end was trimmed by 6 bases and the J gene end by 1 base; junction bases not matched to a gene: 6. Germline V CDR1 and CDR2: DFQATT, SNEGSKA (reference sequence). The CDR3 is CSASGQGTNTEAFF. CDR3 nucleotide sequence: TGCAGTGCGTCGGGACAGGGAACGAACACTGAAGCTTTCTTT.

This clonotype has a count of ten or more. The conserved phenylalanine or tryptophan normally closing the CDR3 is absent here, so this likely arose from a read error. The DNA is omitted, as the CDR3 cannot be located on it reliably, and the CDR3 follows TCRdb's listing. This beta chain turned up in a library designed for alpha chains; as an off-target read, its abundance says little. The rearrangement joins TRBV29-1 to TRBJ2-1; no check of the table's D call, TRBD2, against the DNA was made. 13 amino acids form the CDR3, both terminal residues included. Per germline, CDR1 SQVTM and CDR2 ANQGSEA. The CDR3 sequence is CSAAVAGLAGPLT.

Ten or more counts support this clonotype. This beta chain appears as a stray read in a library generated for alpha chains; its size is not informative. This chain uses TRBV27 with TRBJ2-2; 7 bases agree with TRBD1. Per the germline V gene, CDR1 is MNHEY and CDR2 is SMNVEV (reference sequence). Germline trimming cut 3 bases from V and 6 bases from J; bases unmatched to any gene: 7. CDR3 size: 15 residues. CDR3 bases: TGTGCCAGCAGTTTTAAAGGGGGCAAGTCCGGGGAGCTGTTTTTT. Its translation: CASSFKGGKSGELFF.

This clonotype has ten or more counts. Being off target in a library aimed at alpha chains, this beta chain has a size of little meaning. This chain uses TRBV9 with TRBJ2-5; possible D gene TRBD1, 5 bases. V dropped 0 bases and J dropped 7 bases, with 19 bases sitting between them. CDR1 and CDR2 (germline): SGDLS, YYNGEE. This CDR3 spans 16 amino acids. The CDR3 DNA is TGTGCCAGCAGCGTAGCAGGCTTGGGGCAGGAGACGACCCAGTACTTC. Translation: CASSVAGLGQETTQYF.

This clonotype was seen at least ten times. As an off-target read in a library built for alpha chains, this beta chain has a frequency of little significance. The chain uses TRBV6-1 and TRBJ2-3; TRBD2 aligns across 8 bases. The J segment lost 4 bases and the V segment lost 3 bases, leaving 6 bases of the junction unmatched. The CDR3 runs to 15 residues. Germline V gives CDR1 MNHNS, CDR2 SASEGT. CDR3 protein: CASSEAGTRADTQYF. CDR3 sequence (DNA): TGTGCCAGCAGTGAGGCCGGGACTAGGGCAGATACGCAGTATTTT.

By its share, this clonotype is medium-sized. This beta chain is off target for a library built for alpha chains, so its abundance means little. The chain couples TRBV29-1 to TRBJ2-1; 8 bases fit TRBD1. The CDR3 is 13 residues long. CDR1 and CDR2 from the germline V gene are SQVTM and ANQGSEA. The J segment lost 8 bases and the V segment lost 6 bases, leaving 9 bases of the junction unmatched. This CDR3 reads CSVRAGGRDEQFF. The DNA for the CDR3 is TGCAGCGTCCGCGCAGGGGGCAGGGATGAGCAGTTCTTC.

This clonotype was observed many times. Being off target in a library aimed at alpha chains, this beta chain has a size of little meaning. This chain links TRBV20-1 with TRBJ2-3, with 10 bases that match TRBD2. Germline CDR1 is DFQATT and CDR2 is SNEGSKA (reference sequence). J lost 5 bases, V lost 0 bases, and 14 bases had no gene match. This CDR3 comprises 18 residues. CDR3 in amino acids: CSAREWYSASGSKDTQYF. The CDR3, as DNA: TGCAGTGCTAGAGAGTGGTATTCGGCTAGCGGGAGTAAAGATACGCAGTATTTT.

Concerning this clonotype itself: Because the library targeted alpha chains, this beta chain is an off-target read whose size means little. The chain is built from TRBV5-1 and TRBJ2-1; 7 nucleotides align to TRBD1. V dropped 3 bases and J dropped 0; count of bases not matched to a gene: 6. The CDR3 spans 16 residues. Germline CDR1 is SGHRS and CDR2 is YFSETQ. Here the CDR3 reads CASSSQGGASYNEQFF. The DNA for the CDR3 is TGCGCCAGCAGCTCCCAAGGGGGCGCCTCCTACAATGAGCAGTTCTTC.

This clonotype has at least ten counts. This beta chain is an off-target read within a library intended for alpha chains, so its frequency means little. This rearrangement joins TRBV6-5 to TRBJ1-2, with 11 bases that match TRBD1. The V gene end was trimmed by 5 bases and the J gene end by 4 bases; junction bases not matched to a gene: 6. The CDR3 contains 15 residues. CDR1 and CDR2 from the germline V gene are MNHEY and SVGAGI. CDR3 amino acids: CASSNGTGGSYGYTF. CDR3 DNA: TGTGCCAGCAGTAATGGGACAGGGGGGAGCTATGGCTACACCTTC.

This clonotype was seen ten or more times. This beta chain turned up in a library designed for alpha chains; as an off-target read, its abundance says little. This chain joins TRBV4-3 and TRBJ1-1; perhaps TRBD1 as D (5 bases). CDR1 and CDR2 from the germline V gene are LGHNA and YSLEER. The germline V and J ends were trimmed by 5 bases and 0 bases, with 16 bases remaining between them. This CDR3 has 16 amino acids. DNA for the CDR3: TGCGCCAGCAGCTCAAAGCTGACAGCTATGAACACTGAAGCTTTCTTT. This gives the protein CASSSKLTAMNTEAFF.

This clonotype has ten or more counts. This beta chain turned up in a library designed for alpha chains; as an off-target read, its abundance says little. The chain recombines TRBV24-1 with TRBJ2-1, with TRBD2 matching over 12 bases. Germline lookup yields CDR1 KGHDR and CDR2 SFDVKD. V trimming: 3 bases; J trimming: 7 bases; junction bases outside the gene matches: 3. The CDR3 extends over 15 amino acids. The CDR3 here is CATSDKGLAGNEQFF. The CDR3 nucleotides read TGTGCCACCAGTGATAAAGGACTAGCGGGAAATGAGCAGTTCTTC.